The 3 T cell receptor beta chains reported below all come from one sample, sequenced in a study of beta chain features in type 1 diabetes. Of the isolated RNA, all was reverse transcribed, and so the sequenced material was expressed TCRB transcripts. TCRdb keeps only in-frame clones here, not all; method: immunoSEQ multiplex PCR. There are roughly 290,000 clones in the sample; under 8.5% occur only once, and under 1.3% lies in the top ten. Sequencing input: central memory CD4+ T cells from blood. The receptor set was obtained from a woman aged 18 to 35 in good health.

The genes are TRBV7-3 and TRBJ1-1, with D tentatively TRBD1 (5 bases). There are 16 residues in the CDR3. V lost 0 bases to trimming and J lost 5 bases, with 16 bases between them. The V gene's germline CDR1 is SGHTA and CDR2 FQGTGA. CDR3 sequence: CASSLTFSGWGTEAFF. CDR3 coding DNA: TGTGCCAGCAGCTTAACGTTTTCGGGCTGGGGGACTGAAGCTTTCTTT.

This clone was seen only a few times. The chain employs TRBV5-1 and TRBJ2-5, with 11 bases matching TRBD1. In germline, CDR1 is SGHRS, CDR2 YFSETQ. V gave up 4 bases and J gave up 5 bases; unmatched junction bases: 10. The CDR3 runs to 16 residues. This chain's CDR3 is CASSASGTGGIETQYF. In DNA form, the CDR3 reads TGCGCCAGCAGCGCCTCCGGGACAGGGGGAATCGAGACCCAGTACTTC.

This clone was recorded a few times. The chain joins TRBV14 to TRBJ1-1; TRBD1 is a possible D gene (6 bases). The CDR3 loop spans 15 amino acids. Germline assignment: CDR1 SGHDN and CDR2 FVKESK. The germline V and J ends were trimmed by 4 bases and 7 bases, with 19 bases remaining between them. CDR3 DNA: TGTGCCAGCAGCCCTCAAAGGGGGGAGAGAATTGAAGCTTTCTTT. Protein: CASSPQRGERIEAFF.